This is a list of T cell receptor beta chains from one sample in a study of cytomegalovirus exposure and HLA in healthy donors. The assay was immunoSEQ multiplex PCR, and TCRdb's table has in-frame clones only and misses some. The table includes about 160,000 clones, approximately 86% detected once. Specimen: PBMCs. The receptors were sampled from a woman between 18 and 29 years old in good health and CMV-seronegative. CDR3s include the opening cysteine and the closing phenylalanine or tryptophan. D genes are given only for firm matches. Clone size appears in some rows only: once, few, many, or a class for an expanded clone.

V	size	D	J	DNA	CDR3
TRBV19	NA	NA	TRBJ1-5	TGTGCCAGTAGTATAGGGCAGGCGAGCAATCAGCCCCAGCATTTT	CASSIGQASNQPQHF
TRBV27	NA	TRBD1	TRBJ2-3	TGTGCCAGCAGTCCCTCGGGGTCCAGGGGGTCAGATACGCAGTATTTT	CASSPSGSRGSDTQYF
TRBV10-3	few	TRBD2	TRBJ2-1	TGTGCCATCAGTGGGACTAGCGTCTACAATGAGCAGTTCTTC	CAISGTSVYNEQFF
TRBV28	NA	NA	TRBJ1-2	TGTGCCAGCAGTCGACAGAACTATGGCTACACCTTC	CASSRQNYGYTF
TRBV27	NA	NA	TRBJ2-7	TGTGCCAGCAGCCATGGAGGCCACGAGCAGTACTTC	CASSHGGHEQYF
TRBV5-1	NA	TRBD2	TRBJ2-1	TGCGCCAGCAGCCAAACGACGGGGGGGCGGAATGAGCAGTTCTTC	CASSQTTGGRNEQFF
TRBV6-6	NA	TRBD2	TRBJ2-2	TGTGCCAGCAGTTCCGGGACTAGGAACACCGGGGAGCTGTTTTTT	CASSSGTRNTGELFF
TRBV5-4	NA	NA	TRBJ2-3	TGTGCCAGCAGCTTGGGAGAGGGTAGCACAGATACGCAGTATTTT	CASSLGEGSTDTQYF
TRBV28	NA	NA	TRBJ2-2	TGTGCCAGCAGTTTACCTAGCGACACAACCGGGGAGCTGTTTTTT	CASSLPSDTTGELFF
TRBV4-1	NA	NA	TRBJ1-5	TGCGCCAGCAGCCAGGGCGGGGCAGGGAAGGGTCAGCCCCAGCATTTT	CASSQGGAGKGQPQHF
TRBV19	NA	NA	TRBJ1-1	TGTGCCAGTAGTCGGGGGTTTAGGGCCCGCAAACTTGAAGCTTTCTTT	CASSRGFRARKLEAFF
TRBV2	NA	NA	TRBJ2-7	TGTGCCAGCAGCGGTCAACAGGGCTTCGAGCAGTACTTC	CASSGQQGFEQYF
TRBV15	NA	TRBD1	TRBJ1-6	TGTGCCACCAGCCGGGACAGGGGAGGTTCACCCCTCCACTTT	CATSRDRGGSPLHF
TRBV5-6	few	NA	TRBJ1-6	TGTGCCAGCAGCTTGAACGCGAATTCACCCCTCCACTTT	CASSLNANSPLHF
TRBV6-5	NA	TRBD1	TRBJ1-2	TGTGCCAGCAGGAGGGGGCGGGAAGGTGGCTACACCTTC	CASRRGREGGYTF
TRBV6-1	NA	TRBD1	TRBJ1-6	TGTGCCAGCAGGGGACAGGAGAATTCACCCCTCCACTTT	CASRGQENSPLHF
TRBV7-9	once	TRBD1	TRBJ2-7	TGTGCCAGCAGCCGAACCCTGGACAGGGGCCAGGAGGAGCAGTACTTC	CASSRTLDRGQEEQYF
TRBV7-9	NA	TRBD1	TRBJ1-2	TGTGCCAGCATATGGACAGGGAAGGACTATGGCTACACCTTC	CASIWTGKDYGYTF
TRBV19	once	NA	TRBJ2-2	TGTGCCAGTAGTGCGGGTCTCTCCGGGGAGCTGTTTTTT	CASSAGLSGELFF
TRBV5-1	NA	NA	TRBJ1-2	TGCGCCAGCAGCCTCACTCCCAACTATGGCTACACCTTC	CASSLTPNYGYTF
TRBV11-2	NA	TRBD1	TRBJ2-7	TGTGCCAGCAGCCCGGACAGGGGGCACGAGCAGTACTTC	CASSPDRGHEQYF
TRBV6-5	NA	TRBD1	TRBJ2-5	TGTGCCAGCAGTACAGGGGAAGAGACCCAGTACTTC	CASSTGEETQYF
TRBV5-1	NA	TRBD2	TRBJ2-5	TGCGCCAGCAGCTGGGGGCAGCGGGAGGTGGAGACCCAGTACTTC	CASSWGQREVETQYF
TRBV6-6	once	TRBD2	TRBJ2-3	TGTGCCAGCAGTTCTCCCGGGACTAGCGGGGATACGCAGTATTTT	CASSSPGTSGDTQYF
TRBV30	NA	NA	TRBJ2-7	TGTGCCTGGAGTGCCCATTCCATCTCCTACGAGCAGTACTTC	CAWSAHSISYEQYF
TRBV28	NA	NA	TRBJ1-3	TGTGCCAGCAGTTCCGCAGGGAACACCATATATTTT	CASSSAGNTIYF
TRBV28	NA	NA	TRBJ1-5	TGTGCCAGCGGACGGACAGCGGCCAATCAGCCCCAGCATTTT	CASGRTAANQPQHF
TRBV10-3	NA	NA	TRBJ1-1	TGTGCCATCAGTAGCGTGACTGCGGCTGGAGCTTTCTTT	CAISSVTAAGAFF
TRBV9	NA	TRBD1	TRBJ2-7	TGTGCCAGCAGCGCCCGGGACAGCTCCTACGAGCAGTACTTC	CASSARDSSYEQYF
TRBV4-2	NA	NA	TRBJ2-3	TGTGCCAGCAGCCAAGATTGGAGGGGAGGCACAGATACGCAGTATTTT	CASSQDWRGGTDTQYF
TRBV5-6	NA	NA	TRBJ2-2	TGTGCCAGCAGCTTTCCAGGGGTGGACACCGGGGAGCTGTTTTTT	CASSFPGVDTGELFF
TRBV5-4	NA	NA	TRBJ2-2	TGTGCCAGCAGCTTTGGTCAGGGTAACACCGGGGAGCTGTTTTTT	CASSFGQGNTGELFF
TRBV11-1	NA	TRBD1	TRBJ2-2	TGTGCCAGCAGCTTAGGGACAGGGCCCGGGGAGCTGTTTTTT	CASSLGTGPGELFF
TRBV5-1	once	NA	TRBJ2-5	TGCGCCAGCAGCTTGGGCGGGGCCGAAGAGACCCAGTACTTC	CASSLGGAEETQYF
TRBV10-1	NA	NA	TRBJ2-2	TGCGCCAGCAGATCCGTGACCGGGGAGCTGTTTTTT	CASRSVTGELFF
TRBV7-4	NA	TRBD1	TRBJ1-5	TGTGCCAGCAGCCTCCGGGACAGGCCCCAGCCCCAGCATTTT	CASSLRDRPQPQHF
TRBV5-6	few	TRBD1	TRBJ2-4	TGTGCCAGCAGCGCGATAGGACAGGCCGGTAACATTCAGTACTTC	CASSAIGQAGNIQYF
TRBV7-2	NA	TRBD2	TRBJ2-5	TGTGCCAGCGCGGTCGGGGGGGACGTCGTGACCCAGTACTTC	CASAVGGDVVTQYF
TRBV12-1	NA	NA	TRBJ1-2	TGTGCCAGCAGCTATACAGGGGGAGGAGGCTACACCTTC	CASSYTGGGGYTF
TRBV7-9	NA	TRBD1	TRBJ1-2	TGTGCCAGCAAACCCGGGACAGGGGCTCATGGCTACACCTTC	CASKPGTGAHGYTF
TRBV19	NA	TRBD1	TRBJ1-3	TGTGCCAGCAGGACAGGGACCTTCTCTGGAAACACCATATATTTT	CASRTGTFSGNTIYF
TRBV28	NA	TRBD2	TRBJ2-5	TGTGCCAGCAGAACTAGCGTCGAGACCCAGTACTTC	CASRTSVETQYF